These T cell receptor beta chains were read from a single sample in a study of OX40 agonist ivuxolimab in advanced cancers. Repertoires were generated with immunoSEQ multiplex PCR, while TCRdb's copy carries only in-frame clones and drops some. This table has under 50,000 clones, around 92% appearing once. The sample consisted of CD4+ or CD8+ T cells sorted from blood, taken in a trial of the OX40 agonist ivuxolimab. The receptors derive from an adult with an advanced solid tumor such as melanoma, head and neck, liver or kidney cancer. The CDR3 runs from the conserved cysteine through the conserved F or W.

>TRBJ2-7|TRBV5-4
CASSQEGFSSYEQYF
>TRBJ2-6|TRBV11-3
CASSSIQGPGANVLTF
>TRBJ2-1|TRBV4-1
CASSRLTGTSVYSSYNEQFF
>TRBJ1-1|TRBV6-5
CASSYEPGGTEAFF
>TRBJ2-6|TRBV28
CASSRSGANVLTF
>TRBJ2-2|TRBV6-5
CASSYSFLAGTGELFF
>TRBJ1-2|TRBV28
CASSLRLGQGDYGYTF
>TRBJ1-1|TRBV7-9
CASSPGGRGATEAFF
>TRBJ2-5|TRBV7-8
CASSSGRGETQYF
>TRBJ1-1|TRBV19
CATGSGGDTEAFF
>TRBJ2-5|TRBV6-5
CASSYSPFGGSETQYF
>TRBJ1-1|TRBV19
CASSIGGQNTEAFF
>TRBJ2-3|TRBV9
CASSVGRGTDTQYF
>TRBJ1-5|TRBV4-1
CASSQLDNSNQPQHF
>TRBJ1-5|TRBV19
CASSPGRDQPQHF
>TRBJ2-5|TRBV2
CASSGRAGGSGETQYF
>TRBJ2-2|TRBV29-1
CSVMGLAGAGELFF
>TRBJ1-1|TRBV29-1
CSVMKGAEAFF
>TRBJ2-4|TRBV15
CATSIVQGNIQYF
>TRBJ2-7|TRBV5-6
CASSTDRGPPGSYEQYF
>TRBJ1-5|TRBV5-8
CASSPRTGGNQPQHF
>TRBJ2-3|TRBV19
CASSIADSGSTDTQYF
>TRBJ1-1|TRBV7-9
CASSFPPQGARGTEAFF
>TRBJ2-7|TRBV4-1
CASSQRTGATYEQYF
>TRBJ2-2|TRBV2
CAITGVGTGELFF
>TRBJ2-3|TRBV6-6
CASSYLREDPDTQYF
>TRBJ1-1|TRBV9
CASSVDRAGAEAFF
>TRBJ1-4|TRBV19
CASSTGTGGEKLFF
>TRBJ1-1|TRBV9
CASSPSTAPVEAFF
>TRBJ2-3|TRBV7-8
CASRLGGTSADTQYF
>TRBJ1-2|TRBV7-9
CASSPGTVYGYTF
>TRBJ1-1|TRBV7-9
CASSADAVNTEAFF
>TRBJ2-1|TRBV13
CASSLGRAGGPDNEQFF
>TRBJ2-1|TRBV2
CASSISRGLAGAREQFF
>TRBJ2-7|TRBV30
CAWSAPAPSGSIYEDYEQYF
>TRBJ2-5|TRBV9
CASSVGPRGQAETQYF
>TRBJ2-2|TRBV7-8
CASSLNGGRTGELFF
>TRBJ2-1|TRBV14
CASSPAGQGAYEQFF
>TRBJ1-3|TRBV7-9
CASSSPGTNTIYF
>TRBJ2-3|TRBV10-3
CAITKGRGTDTQYF
>TRBJ1-1|TRBV4-3
CASSQIIGVNTEAFF
>TRBJ1-1|TRBV6-5
CASSYSSNTEAFF
>TRBJ2-1|TRBV29-1
CSVEGTGFYNEQFF
>TRBJ1-1|TRBV19
CASSIALLSGTEAFF
>TRBJ1-2|TRBV25-1
CASSEGGGHGYTF
>TRBJ2-1|TRBV7-6
CASSHRGRSSYNEQFF
>TRBJ1-3|TRBV27
CASSPHTDGPSGNTIYF
>TRBJ2-6|TRBV28
CASGHRRSSGANVLTF
>TRBJ2-2|TRBV6-4
CASSEQGDTGELFF
>TRBJ1-2|TRBV13
CASSSTGGIGYTF
>TRBJ1-5|TRBV4-1
CASSRRIAGGNQPQHF
>TRBJ2-3|TRBV19
CASSIDSSGRATDTQYF
>TRBJ2-1|TRBV2
CASISGSYNEQFF
>TRBJ2-4|TRBV18
CASSPEGKNIQYF
>TRBJ1-4|TRBV7-9
CASSFAATNEKLFF